What follows are 9 T cell receptor beta chains derived from one specimen sequenced in a study of blood T cell repertoires in COVID-19 (TCRdb year 2020). Libraries came from the immunoSEQ multiplex PCR assay. The source is immuneACCESS, and TCRdb retained only in-frame sequences with V and J called. Part of the clones is not carried over; for the studies checked, unresolved V genes explain less than half of this, and the remainder is unexplained. Recorded for this sample are fewer than 300,000 clones; 90% of them occurred a single time. The top ten clones comprise roughly 5.9% of the sample. What was sequenced was peripheral blood. All receptors derive from a woman between 45 and 60 years old with COVID-19, enrolled during active disease.

The chain uses TRBV27 and TRBJ1-1, with 7 bases that match TRBD1. Germline V gene lookup returns CDR1 MNHEY and CDR2 SMNVEV (reference sequence). The J segment lost 1 base and the V segment lost 7 bases, leaving 12 bases of the junction unmatched. This CDR3 comprises 16 residues. The CDR3 nucleotides are TGTGCCAGCACCCGACTTCAGGGGGGCACGAACACTGAAGCTTTCTTT. Amino acids: CASTRLQGGTNTEAFF.

This chain joins TRBV11-2 and TRBJ2-2; TRBD1 matches 10 bases. Per germline, CDR1 SGHAT and CDR2 FQNNGV. The V and J ends lost 5 bases and 3 bases, in that order; junction bases with no gene match: 9. The CDR3 runs 17 residues. The CDR3 DNA reads TGTGCCAGCAGCAAACGGGGGGGGACAGGGGACACCGGGGAGCTGTTTTTT. Its protein product is CASSKRGGTGDTGELFF.

The V gene is TRBV19, the J gene TRBJ1-2, with unresolved D. Germline assignment: CDR1 LNHDA and CDR2 SQIVND (reference sequence). V lost 0 bases, J lost 8 bases, and 13 bases lay in between. This CDR3 is built from 14 residues. The CDR3 loop reads CASSIDRRASGYTF. CDR3 bases: TGTGCCAGTAGTATAGACAGGCGGGCGTCCGGCTACACCTTC.

This clone was seen a few times. The V call is TRBV18, the J call TRBJ2-1; no firm D call. In germline, CDR1 is KGHSH, CDR2 LQKENI. Trimming cost V 4 bases and J 2 bases, with 12 bases left between them. This CDR3 is 15 amino acids long. As DNA, the CDR3 is TGTGCCAGCTCACACCCTTCAGTTACCTACAATGAGCAGTTCTTC. Protein product: CASSHPSVTYNEQFF. Looking up the rest from reference TRBV18 and TRBJ2-1 gives the full variable domain: NAGVMQNPRHLVRRRGQEARLRCSPMKGHSHVYWYRQLPEEGLKFMVYLQKENIIDESGMPKERFSAEFPKEGPSILRIQQVVRGDSAAYFCASSHPSVTYNEQFFGPGTRLTVL.

This sequence joins TRBV15 and TRBJ1-2, with D perhaps TRBD1 (6 bases). CDR1 and CDR2 (germline): LNHNV, YYDKDF (reference sequence). The V gene lost 0 bases and the J gene lost 0 bases, with 11 bases spanning the gap. This CDR3 has 16 residues. The CDR3 spells CATSRDLTGTNYGYTF. Written as DNA, the CDR3 is TGTGCCACCAGCAGAGATCTCACAGGGACTAACTATGGCTACACCTTC.

The V and J genes are TRBV7-6 and TRBJ1-1, with TRBD1 identical over 7 bases. Germline values: CDR1 SGHVS, CDR2 FNYEAQ. The CDR3 runs 14 residues. V shed 8 bases and J 4 bases; nucleotides not matched to a gene: 10. The CDR3 nucleotides are TGTGCCAGCTTCCCAGGGGGAGTATTCACTGAAGCTTTCTTT. The encoded protein is CASFPGGVFTEAFF.

This clone has a single count. The chain carries TRBV11-2 and TRBJ2-7; D is unclear. V was pared by 4 bases and J by 3 bases, with 19 bases between. Germline V gene sequence: CDR1 SGHAT, CDR2 FQNNGV. There are 16 residues in the CDR3. CDR3: CASSSPPLQYDYEQYF. CDR3 in DNA: TGTGCCAGCAGCTCCCCTCCCTTACAGTATGACTACGAGCAGTACTTC.

This clone was found once. The chain is built from TRBV12-3 or TRBV12-4 and TRBJ2-4; TRBD1 matches at 12 bases. The CDR3 consists of 12 residues. The junction had 2 bases not matched to a gene; V was cut back by 3 bases and J by 14 bases. CDR3 DNA: TGTGCCAGCAGTTTGGGACAGGGGGCTGAGTACTTC. Residues: CASSLGQGAEYF.

This chain joins TRBV5-4 and TRBJ2-7; D may be TRBD1 (6 bases). This CDR3 spans 13 amino acids. The ends were cut back, 4 bases at V and 7 bases at J, with 15 bases in the middle. Germline CDR1 is SGHNT and CDR2 is YYREEE (reference sequence). The CDR3 nucleotides read TGTGCCAGCAGCCGACCCCTACAGGGAGAGCAGTACTTC. It specifies CASSRPLQGEQYF. Drawing the rest from reference TRBV5-4 and TRBJ2-7, the complete variable domain is ETGVTQSPTHLIKTRGQQVTLRCSSQSGHNTVSWYQQALGQGPQFIFQYYREEENGRGNFPPRFSGLQFPNYSSELNVNALELDDSALYLCASSRPLQGEQYFGPGTRLTVT.